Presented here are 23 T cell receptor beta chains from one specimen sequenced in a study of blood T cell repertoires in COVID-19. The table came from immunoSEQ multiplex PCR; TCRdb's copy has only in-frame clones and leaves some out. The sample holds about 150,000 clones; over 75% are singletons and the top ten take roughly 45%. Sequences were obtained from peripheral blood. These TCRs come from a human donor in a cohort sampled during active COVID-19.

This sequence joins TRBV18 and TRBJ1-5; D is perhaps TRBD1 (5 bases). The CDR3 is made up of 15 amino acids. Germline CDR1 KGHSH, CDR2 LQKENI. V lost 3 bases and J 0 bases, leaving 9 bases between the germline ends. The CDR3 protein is CASSPGGSSNQPQHF. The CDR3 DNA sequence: TGTGCCAGCTCACCGGGGGGATCTAGCAATCAGCCCCAGCATTTT.

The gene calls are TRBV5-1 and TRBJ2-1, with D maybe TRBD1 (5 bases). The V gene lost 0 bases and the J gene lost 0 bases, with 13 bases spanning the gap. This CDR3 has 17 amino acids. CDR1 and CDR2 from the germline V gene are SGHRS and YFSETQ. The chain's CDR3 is CASSLGGTDFSYNEQFF. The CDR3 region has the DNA TGCGCCAGCAGCTTGGGGGGCACCGATTTCTCCTACAATGAGCAGTTCTTC.

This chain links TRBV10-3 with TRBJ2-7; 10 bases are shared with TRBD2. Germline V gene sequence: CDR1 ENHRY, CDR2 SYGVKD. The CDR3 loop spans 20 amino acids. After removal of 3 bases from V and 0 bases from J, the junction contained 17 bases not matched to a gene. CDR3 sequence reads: CAISDPGAGLAAKSSYEQYF. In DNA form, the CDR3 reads TGTGCCATCAGTGATCCCGGGGCAGGACTAGCGGCGAAGAGCTCCTACGAGCAGTACTTC.

The CDR3 DNA sequence: TGTGCCAGCAGTGAAGCCCCGACAGGAGGCTTGGGAGCTTTCTTT. This encodes CASSEAPTGGLGAFF. The chain has TRBV2 and TRBJ1-1; D may be TRBD1 (6 bases). Germline CDR1 is SNHLY and CDR2 is FYNNEI. Trimming removed 0 bases at V and 10 bases at J, with 18 bases between. This CDR3 spans 15 amino acids. The full variable domain, with the rest looked up from reference TRBV2 and TRBJ1-1, is EPEVTQTPSHQVTQMGQEVILRCVPISNHLYFYWYRQILGQKVEFLVSFYNNEISEKSEIFDDQFSVERPDGSNFTLKIRSTKLEDSAMYFCASSEAPTGGLGAFFGQGTRLTVV.

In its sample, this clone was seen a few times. DNA for the CDR3: TGTGCCAGCAGCTGGGGACAGCCGACCGGGGAGCTGTTTTTT. Amino acid sequence: CASSWGQPTGELFF. The chain uses TRBV5-6 and TRBJ2-2; TRBD1 aligns across 7 bases. The CDR3 is made up of 14 amino acids. The trim removed 3 bases at V and 5 bases at J, leaving 4 bases unmatched. Germline CDR1 is SGHDT and CDR2 is YYEEEE.

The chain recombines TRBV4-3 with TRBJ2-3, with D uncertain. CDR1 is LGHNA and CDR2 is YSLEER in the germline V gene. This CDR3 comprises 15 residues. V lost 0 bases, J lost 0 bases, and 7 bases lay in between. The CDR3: CASSQDPTSTDTQYF. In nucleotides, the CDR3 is TGCGCCAGCAGCCAAGATCCGACTAGCACAGATACGCAGTATTTT.

In DNA form, the CDR3 reads TGTGCCACCAGCAGAGACCCAATAGACTCTGGAAACACCATATATTTT. The encoded protein is CATSRDPIDSGNTIYF. The V gene is TRBV15, the J gene TRBJ1-3; D not certain. Trimming cost V 0 bases and J 0 bases, with 9 bases left between them. CDR3 length: 16 residues. Germline CDR1 and CDR2: LNHNV and YYDKDF (reference sequence). Together with reference TRBV15 and TRBJ1-3, the CDR3 gives the full variable domain: DAMVIQNPRYQVTQFGKPVTLSCSQTLNHNVMYWYQQKSSQAPKLLFHYYDKDFNNEADTPDNFQSRRPNTSFCFLDIRSPGLGDTAMYLCATSRDPIDSGNTIYFGEGSWLTVV.

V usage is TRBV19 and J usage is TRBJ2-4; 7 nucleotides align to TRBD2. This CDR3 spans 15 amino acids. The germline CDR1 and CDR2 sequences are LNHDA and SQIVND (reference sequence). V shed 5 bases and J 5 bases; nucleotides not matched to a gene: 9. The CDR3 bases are TGTGCCAGTAGTGCCTGGCCGGGAGGCGAAAACATTCAGTACTTC. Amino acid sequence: CASSAWPGGENIQYF.

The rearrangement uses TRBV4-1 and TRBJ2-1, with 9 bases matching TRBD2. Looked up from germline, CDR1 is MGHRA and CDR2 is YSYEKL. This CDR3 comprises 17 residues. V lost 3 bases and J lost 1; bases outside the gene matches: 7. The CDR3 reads CASSQFPTSGSYNEQFF. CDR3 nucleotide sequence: TGCGCCAGCAGCCAGTTCCCGACTAGCGGATCCTACAATGAGCAGTTCTTC.

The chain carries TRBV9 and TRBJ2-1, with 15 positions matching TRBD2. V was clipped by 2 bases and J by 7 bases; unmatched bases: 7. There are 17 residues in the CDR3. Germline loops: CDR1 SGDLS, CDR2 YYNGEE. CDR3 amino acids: CASSVPAGTSGRNEQFF. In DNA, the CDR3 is TGTGCCAGCAGCGTCCCTGCCGGGACTAGCGGGAGGAATGAGCAGTTCTTC.

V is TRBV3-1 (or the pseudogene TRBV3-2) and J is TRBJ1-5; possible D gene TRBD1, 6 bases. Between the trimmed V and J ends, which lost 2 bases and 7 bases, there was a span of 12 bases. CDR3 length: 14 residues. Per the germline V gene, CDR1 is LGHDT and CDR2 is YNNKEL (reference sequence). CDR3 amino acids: CASSQFQGWQPQHF. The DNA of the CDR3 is TGTGCCAGCAGCCAATTCCAGGGGTGGCAGCCCCAGCATTTT.

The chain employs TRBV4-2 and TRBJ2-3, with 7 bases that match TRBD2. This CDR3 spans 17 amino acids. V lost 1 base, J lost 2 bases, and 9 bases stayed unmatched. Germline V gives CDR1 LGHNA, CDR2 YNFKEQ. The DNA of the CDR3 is TGTGCCAGCAGCCAAGTTATGACGAGCGGGGTCACAGATACGCAGTATTTT. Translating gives CASSQVMTSGVTDTQYF.

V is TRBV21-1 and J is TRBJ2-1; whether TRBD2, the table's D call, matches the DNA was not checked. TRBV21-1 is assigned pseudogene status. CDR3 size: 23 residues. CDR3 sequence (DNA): TGTGCCAGCAGCAAAGGGACAAAAGGGAGACTAGCGGGAGGGCCTCGGAAACCTAGTGAGCAGTTCTTC. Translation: CASSKGTKGRLAGGPRKPSEQFF.

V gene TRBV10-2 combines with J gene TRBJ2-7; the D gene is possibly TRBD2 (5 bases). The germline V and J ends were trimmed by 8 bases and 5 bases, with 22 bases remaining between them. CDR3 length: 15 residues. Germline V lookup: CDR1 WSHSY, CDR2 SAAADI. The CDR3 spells CASSRGVVRSDEQYF. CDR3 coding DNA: TGCGCCAGCTCCCGGGGTGTAGTGCGGAGCGACGAGCAGTACTTC.

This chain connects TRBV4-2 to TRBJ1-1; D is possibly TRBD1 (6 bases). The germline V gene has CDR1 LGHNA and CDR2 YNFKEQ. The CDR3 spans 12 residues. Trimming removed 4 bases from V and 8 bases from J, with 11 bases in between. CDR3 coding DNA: TGTGCCAGCAGCCGAACGACAGGAGAAGCTTTCTTT. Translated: CASSRTTGEAFF.

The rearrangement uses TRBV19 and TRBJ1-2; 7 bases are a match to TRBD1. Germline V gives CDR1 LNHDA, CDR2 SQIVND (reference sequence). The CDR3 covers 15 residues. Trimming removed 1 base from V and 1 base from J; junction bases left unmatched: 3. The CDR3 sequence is CASSIGRDSNYGYTF. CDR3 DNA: TGTGCCAGTAGTATAGGCCGGGACAGTAACTATGGCTACACCTTC.

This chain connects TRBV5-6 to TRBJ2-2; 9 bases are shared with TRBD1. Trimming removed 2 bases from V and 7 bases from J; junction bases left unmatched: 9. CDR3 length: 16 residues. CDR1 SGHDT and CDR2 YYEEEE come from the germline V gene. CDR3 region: CASSFEQGAYVGELFF. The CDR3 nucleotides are TGTGCCAGCAGCTTCGAACAGGGGGCGTACGTCGGGGAGCTGTTTTTT.

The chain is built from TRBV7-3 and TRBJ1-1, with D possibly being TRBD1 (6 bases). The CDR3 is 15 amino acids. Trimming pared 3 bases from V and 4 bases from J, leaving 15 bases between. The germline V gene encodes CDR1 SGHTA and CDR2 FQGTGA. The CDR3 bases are TGTGCCAGCAGCTTGGGCGGGGGCATCGGCACTGAAGCTTTCTTT. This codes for CASSLGGGIGTEAFF. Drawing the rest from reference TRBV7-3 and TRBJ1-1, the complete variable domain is GAGVSQTPSNKVTEKGKYVELRCDPISGHTALYWYRQSLGQGPEFLIYFQGTGAADDSGLPNDRFFAVRPEGSVSTLKIQRTERGDSAVYLCASSLGGGIGTEAFFGQGTRLTVV.

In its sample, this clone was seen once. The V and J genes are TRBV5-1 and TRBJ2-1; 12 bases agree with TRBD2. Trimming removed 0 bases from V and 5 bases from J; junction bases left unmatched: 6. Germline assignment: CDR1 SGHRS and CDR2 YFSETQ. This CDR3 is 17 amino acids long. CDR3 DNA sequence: TGCGCCAGCAGCTTGGGAAGGACTAGCGGGGCGCACAATGAGCAGTTCTTC. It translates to CASSLGRTSGAHNEQFF.

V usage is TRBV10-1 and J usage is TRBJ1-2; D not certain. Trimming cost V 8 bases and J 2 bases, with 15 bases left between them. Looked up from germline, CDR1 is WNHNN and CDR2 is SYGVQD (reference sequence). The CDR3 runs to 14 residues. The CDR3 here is CASACQPLNYGYTF. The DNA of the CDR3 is TGCGCCAGCGCTTGTCAACCCCTAAACTATGGCTACACCTTC.

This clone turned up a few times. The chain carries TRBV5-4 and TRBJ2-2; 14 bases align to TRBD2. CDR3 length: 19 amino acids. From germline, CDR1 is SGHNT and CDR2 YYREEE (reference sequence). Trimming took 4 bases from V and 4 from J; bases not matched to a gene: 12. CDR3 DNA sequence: TGTGCCAGCAGCGCACCGGGACTAGCGGGGGCGGGGGGCACCGGGGAGCTGTTTTTT. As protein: CASSAPGLAGAGGTGELFF.

The CDR3 here is CSANGLAEQFF. DNA of the CDR3: TGCAGTGCCAATGGACTAGCGGAGCAGTTCTTC. This chain uses TRBV20-1 with TRBJ2-1, with 9 bases aligning to TRBD2. Trimming removed 6 bases from V and 10 bases from J; junction bases left unmatched: 4. CDR3 length: 11 residues. Germline CDR1 reads DFQATT; CDR2 reads SNEGSKA (reference sequence).

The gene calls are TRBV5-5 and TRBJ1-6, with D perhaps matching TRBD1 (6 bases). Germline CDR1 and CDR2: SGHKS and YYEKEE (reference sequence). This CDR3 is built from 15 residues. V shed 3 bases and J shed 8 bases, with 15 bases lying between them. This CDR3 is CASSSRGGGDSPLHF. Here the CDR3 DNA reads TGTGCCAGCAGCTCCCGGGGAGGGGGGGATTCACCCCTCCACTTT.